The 28 T cell receptor beta chains reported below all come from one sample, sequenced in a study of PD-L1 blockade in urothelial cancer. The protocol was immunoSEQ multiplex PCR, while the TCRdb copy is restricted to in-frame clones and leaves out a portion. The sample includes some 53,000 clones, approximately 80% of them seen just once. The material was PBMCs, obtained around atezolizumab (anti-PD-L1) treatment. The receptors were gathered from a man aged 65 to 79 with urothelial cancer.

The chain couples TRBV28 to TRBJ2-7; 15 nucleotides match TRBD2. V gave up 5 bases and J gave up 2 bases; unmatched junction bases: 7. Per germline, CDR1 MDHEN and CDR2 SYDVKM. The CDR3 totals 17 residues. CDR3 protein: CASSLGLAGGRTYEQYF. CDR3 bases: TGTGCCAGCAGTCTCGGACTAGCGGGAGGGCGCACCTACGAGCAGTACTTC.

The CDR3 nucleotides are TGTGCCAGCAGCCGGGACAGGGCCAATGAGCAGTTCTTC. Protein sequence: CASSRDRANEQFF. The chain joins TRBV7-7 to TRBJ2-1; TRBD1 aligns across 9 bases. The CDR3 spans 13 residues. From germline, CDR1 is SSHAT and CDR2 FNYEAQ (reference sequence). After removal of 5 bases from V and 6 bases from J, the junction contained 2 bases not matched to a gene. Using reference TRBV7-7 and TRBJ2-1 for the parts outside the CDR3, the full variable domain is GAGVSQSPRYKVTKRGQDVTLRCDPISSHATLYWYQQALGQGPEFLTYFNYEAQPDKSGLPSDRFSAERPEGSISTLTIQRTEQRDSAMYRCASSRDRANEQFFGPGTRLTVL.

The rearrangement links TRBV25-1 to TRBJ2-3, with D possibly matching TRBD1 (6 bases). The V gene lost 5 bases and the J gene lost 0 bases, with 9 bases spanning the gap. Germline CDR1 reads MGHDK; CDR2 reads SYGVNS. The CDR3 consists of 14 residues. This CDR3 reads CASSFGQSTDTQYF. The DNA of the CDR3 is TGTGCCAGCAGTTTTGGACAGAGCACAGATACGCAGTATTTT. The whole variable domain, remainder taken from reference TRBV25-1 and TRBJ2-3, is EADIYQTPRYLVIGTGKKITLECSQTMGHDKMYWYQQDPGMELHLIHYSYGVNSTEKGDLSSESTVSRIRTEHFPLTLESARPSHTSQYLCASSFGQSTDTQYFGPGTRLTVL.

The chain recombines TRBV5-6 with TRBJ1-2, with 11 bases that match TRBD1. Germline V gene lookup returns CDR1 SGHDT and CDR2 YYEEEE. V gave up 6 bases and J gave up 7 bases; unmatched junction bases: 5. CDR3 size: 13 residues. For the CDR3, the DNA is TGTGCCAGCAACCTGGGACAGGGGGGTGGCTACACCTTC. This gives the protein CASNLGQGGGYTF.

The V gene is TRBV27, the J gene TRBJ1-1; TRBD1 aligns across 7 bases. Trimming cost V 8 bases and J 1 base; bases outside gene matches: 7. Germline V gene sequence: CDR1 MNHEY, CDR2 SMNVEV (reference sequence). This CDR3 is built from 14 residues. The CDR3 sequence: CASRGNRGNTEAFF. CDR3 in DNA: TGTGCCAGCCGGGGGAACAGGGGGAACACTGAAGCTTTCTTT.

The J gene is TRBJ2-2, the V gene TRBV2, with 13 bases fitting TRBD2. The ends lost 6 bases at V and 7 bases at J; junction bases unmatched: 5. Germline CDR1 is SNHLY and CDR2 is FYNNEI. The CDR3 is made up of 15 amino acids. CDR3 amino acids: CASRQLAGGFGELFF. As DNA, the CDR3 is TGTGCCAGCAGGCAACTAGCGGGAGGGTTCGGGGAGCTGTTTTTT.

The DNA of the CDR3 is TGTGCCAGCGGCAACAGGGTATCCTACGAGCAGTACTTC. Its translation is CASGNRVSYEQYF. The chain joins TRBV6-5 to TRBJ2-7; a possible D gene is TRBD1 (6 bases). This CDR3 spans 13 amino acids. With 8 bases removed from V and 1 base from J, the gap between germline ends came to 12 bases. Germline loops: CDR1 MNHEY, CDR2 SVGAGI.

The chain employs TRBV27 and TRBJ1-4, with 9 bases matching TRBD1. The CDR3 loop spans 16 amino acids. Trimming at V came to 1 base and at J to 11 bases, leaving 11 bases not matched to a gene. CDR1 MNHEY and CDR2 SMNVEV come from the germline V gene (reference sequence). The DNA for the CDR3 is TGTGCCAGCAGTTTATTGACCCGGGACAGGGATCGGAAACTGTTTTTT. Translation: CASSLLTRDRDRKLFF. Supplemented by reference TRBV27 and TRBJ1-4, the full variable domain reads EAQVTQNPRYLITVTGKKLTVTCSQNMNHEYMSWYRQDPGLGLRQIYYSMNVEVTDKGDVPEGYKVSRKEKRNFPLILESPSPNQTSLYFCASSLLTRDRDRKLFFGSGTQLSVL.

The chain carries TRBV30 and TRBJ1-3; D uncertain. Between the trimmed V and J ends, which lost 2 bases and 2 bases, there was a span of 10 bases. Germline V gene lookup returns CDR1 GTSNPN and CDR2 SVGIG (reference sequence). The CDR3 spans 14 residues. The CDR3 loop reads CAWSRGTAGNTIYF. CDR3 in DNA: TGTGCCTGGAGTCGGGGAACTGCTGGAAACACCATATATTTT. The entire variable domain, with the rest obtained from reference TRBV30 and TRBJ1-3, is as follows: SQTIHQWPATLVQPVGSPLSLECTVEGTSNPNLYWYRQAAGRGLQLLFYSVGIGQISSEVPQNLSASRPQDRQFILSSKKLLLSDSGFYLCAWSRGTAGNTIYFGEGSWLTVV.

This chain connects TRBV29-1 to TRBJ1-3; D uncertain. Deletions cut 4 bases from V and 9 bases from J, with 10 bases between. The germline gives CDR1 SQVTM, CDR2 ANQGSEA. The CDR3 loop spans 11 amino acids. The CDR3 is CSVVAVGTIYF. The CDR3 coding sequence is TGCAGCGTTGTTGCGGTTGGCACCATATATTTT.

The chain joins TRBV29-1 to TRBJ2-3, with TRBD2 identical over 14 bases. The V gene end was trimmed by 3 bases and the J gene end by 4 bases; junction bases not matched to a gene: 0. The CDR3 is 14 residues long. CDR1 SQVTM and CDR2 ANQGSEA come from the germline V gene. The CDR3 nucleotides are TGCAGCGTTGAGGGACTAGCGGGGGCAGATACGCAGTATTTT. This sequence encodes CSVEGLAGADTQYF.

The CDR3 DNA reads TGTGCCAGCAGCCTATGGACTAGCGGGGGGGATCATGAGCAGTTCTTC. This sequence encodes CASSLWTSGGDHEQFF. This rearrangement joins TRBV7-3 to TRBJ2-1, with 15 bases lining up with TRBD2. The germline V gene encodes CDR1 SGHTA and CDR2 FQGTGA. The CDR3 contains 16 residues. J lost 8 bases, V lost 5 bases, and 7 bases had no gene match.

This clone was counted ten times or more. The chain combines TRBV28 with TRBJ2-7; 8 bases align to TRBD2. Germline CDR1 and CDR2: MDHEN and SYDVKM. The trim removed 5 bases at V and 7 bases at J, leaving 7 bases unmatched. The CDR3 is 13 amino acids. The DNA of the CDR3 is TGTGCCAGCAGTATCCCTAGCGGGTATGAGCAGTACTTC. Protein product: CASSIPSGYEQYF.

The rearrangement links TRBV9 to TRBJ2-3, with 9 bases lining up with TRBD2. CDR1 and CDR2 (germline): SGDLS, YYNGEE. V lost 1 base to trimming and J lost 5 bases; unmatched junction nucleotides: 14. This CDR3 contains 18 residues. In DNA, the CDR3 is TGTGCCAGCAGCGTACAACCCGGGATAGCGGGAGCGGGAGATACGCAGTATTTT. Translated, it gives CASSVQPGIAGAGDTQYF.

The chain is built from TRBV7-4 and TRBJ1-1; D remains ambiguous. CDR3 length equals 13 residues. Germline V gives CDR1 SGHVT, CDR2 SQSDAQ. Trimming removed 2 bases at V and 6 bases at J, with 10 bases between. DNA of the CDR3: TGTGCCAGCAGCTTATTTCGGGTCGCTGAAGCTTTCTTT. Residues: CASSLFRVAEAFF.

CDR3 nucleotide sequence: TGTGCCAGCCGGGACTCCGTGTCCTACGAGCAGTACTTC. Its translation: CASRDSVSYEQYF. The chain employs TRBV6-1 and TRBJ2-5; weak D call: TRBD2 (6 bases). The J call may be faulty, since TRBJ2-7 better matches the DNA end. Germline CDR1 and CDR2: MNHNS and SASEGT. CDR3 length: 13 residues.

V is TRBV5-4 and J is TRBJ2-1; 10 bases fit TRBD2. The germline gives CDR1 SGHNT, CDR2 YYREEE (reference sequence). The CDR3 is 16 residues long. With 2 bases clipped from V and 9 bases from J, the junction kept 11 bases outside the gene matches. The DNA of the CDR3 is TGTGCCAGCAGCTTATCCAGCGGGAGGGTTTTGGGTGAGCAGTTCTTC. Protein: CASSLSSGRVLGEQFF.

A few counts support this clone. V and J are TRBV19 and TRBJ1-5; D not certain. With 6 bases removed from V and 4 bases from J, the gap between germline ends came to 13 bases. The CDR3 is made up of 14 amino acids. The V gene's germline CDR1 is LNHDA and CDR2 SQIVND (reference sequence). For the CDR3, the DNA is TGTGCCAGTAGATCGGAGACTACTAATCAGCCCCAGCATTTT. This translates into CASRSETTNQPQHF.

The chain uses TRBV7-9 and TRBJ2-7, with 14 nucleotides matching TRBD2. The CDR3 loop spans 16 amino acids. CDR1 is SEHNR, CDR2 FQNEAQ, per germline (reference sequence). Trimming at V came to 4 bases and at J to 6 bases, leaving 8 bases not matched to a gene. The CDR3 DNA is TGTGCCAGCAGCTCCCTGGGACTAGCGGGGGCCTTCGAGCAGTACTTC. Amino acids: CASSSLGLAGAFEQYF. The variable domain in full, completed from reference TRBV7-9 and TRBJ2-7, reads DTGVSQNPRHKITKRGQNVTFRCDPISEHNRLYWYRQTLGQGPEFLTYFQNEAQLEKSRLLSDRFSAERPKGSFSTLEIQRTEQGDSAMYLCASSSLGLAGAFEQYFGPGTRLTVT.

This rearrangement joins TRBV5-5 to TRBJ1-2; D remains unclear. The CDR3 is 14 amino acids. The V gene's germline CDR1 is SGHKS and CDR2 YYEKEE (reference sequence). Trimming stripped 0 bases from V and 2 bases from J, with 8 bases between. CDR3 protein: CASSLVRGNYGYTF. CDR3 coding DNA: TGTGCCAGCAGCTTGGTGAGAGGGAACTATGGCTACACCTTC.

The V gene is TRBV28, the J gene TRBJ2-7, with 11 bases fitting TRBD1. Germline assignment: CDR1 MDHEN and CDR2 SYDVKM. Germline trimming cut 4 bases from V and 13 bases from J; bases unmatched to any gene: 9. The CDR3 is 13 residues long. The CDR3 sequence is CASSSQDRGREYF. CDR3 DNA: TGTGCCAGCAGTTCTCAGGACAGGGGGCGTGAATACTTC.

V and J are TRBV7-9 and TRBJ1-1, with unresolved D. CDR3 length equals 13 residues. Trimming left V 7 bases short and J 1 base short, with 10 bases between. Germline loops: CDR1 SEHNR, CDR2 FQNEAQ (reference sequence). CDR3 nucleotide sequence: TGTGCCAGCACAGTCAGGCAGAACACTGAAGCTTTCTTT. Amino acid sequence: CASTVRQNTEAFF.

The V gene is TRBV11-2, the J gene TRBJ2-7, with 8 nucleotides matching TRBD1. Germline CDR1 and CDR2: SGHAT and FQNNGV. The J segment lost 2 bases and the V segment lost 6 bases, leaving 12 bases of the junction unmatched. CDR3 length: 16 residues. This chain's CDR3 is CASSPDWTGSTYEQYF. DNA for the CDR3: TGTGCCAGCAGTCCCGATTGGACAGGGAGCACCTACGAGCAGTACTTC.

The chain combines TRBV6-5 with TRBJ1-1; 8 positions agree with TRBD1. CDR3 length: 12 amino acids. CDR1 MNHEY and CDR2 SVGAGI come from the germline V gene. V gave up 2 bases and J gave up 11 bases; unmatched junction bases: 4. DNA of the CDR3: TGTGCCAGCAGTTACGGACAGGGTGGCGCTTTCTTT. Translation: CASSYGQGGAFF.

This clone was seen a handful of times. V and J are TRBV28 and TRBJ2-1; 12 bases match TRBD2. Germline V gene lookup returns CDR1 MDHEN and CDR2 SYDVKM. The V gene end was trimmed by 6 bases and the J gene end by 8 bases; junction bases not matched to a gene: 8. This CDR3 comprises 15 residues. CDR3 sequence (DNA): TGTGCCAGCAGACTAGCGGGGGGCTCGGGATATGAGCAGTTCTTC. This gives the protein CASRLAGGSGYEQFF.

The chain is built from TRBV11-3 and TRBJ2-7; a possible D gene is TRBD1 (5 bases). V was clipped by 2 bases and J by 2 bases, with 13 bases between them. The CDR3 sequence is 15 residues long. CDR1 is SGHNT, CDR2 YENEEA, per germline. The CDR3 DNA is TGTGCCAGCAGCTTATATCAGGGCCGAGCCTACGAGCAGTACTTC. This codes for CASSLYQGRAYEQYF.

V is TRBV6-5 and J is TRBJ1-4; TRBD1 might be the D (6 bases). The V gene lost 0 bases and the J gene lost 4 bases, with 9 bases spanning the gap. This CDR3 has 15 amino acids. CDR1 and CDR2 (germline): MNHEY, SVGAGI. This CDR3 is CASSYSRGINEKLFF. The CDR3 DNA is TGTGCCAGCAGTTACTCGAGGGGGATTAATGAAAAACTGTTTTTT.

This chain connects TRBV28 to TRBJ2-3; the match to TRBD2 covers 8 bases. V was pared by 5 bases and J by 9 bases, with 13 bases of the junction left unmatched. The CDR3 is 15 amino acids. CDR1 and CDR2 (germline): MDHEN, SYDVKM. Here the CDR3 DNA reads TGTGCCAGCAGTCGAATAAGCGGGAGTTTAGGCACGCAGTATTTT. Translation: CASSRISGSLGTQYF.